These 18 T cell receptor beta chains originate from one sample sequenced in a study of T cell clonality in common variable immunodeficiency. Antigens of these TCRs are unknown. Findings of the study overall: Common variable immunodeficiency TCR beta sequences reportedly had fewer deletions and N-nucleotide insertions.

Measured with immunoSEQ multiplex PCR; TCRdb has only the in-frame clones, and not every one. Observed are roughly 33,000 clones, no singletons, with the top ten taking 6% to 6.5%. The specimen sequenced was peripheral blood mononuclear cells. The receptor set was obtained from a human donor with common variable immunodeficiency.

There are many counts of this clone. The CDR3 extends 3 residues past the end of the read, so its final part is completed from the germline J gene. The V and J genes are TRBV19 and TRBJ1-1; TRBD1 agrees at 12 bases. Germline V gene data show CDR1 as LNHDA and CDR2 as SQIVND (reference sequence). CDR3 length: 17 residues. J was trimmed by 1 base and V by 10 bases; bases with no gene match: 13. CDR3 sequence reads: CATTKGTGGVWNTEAFF. The CDR3 bases that were read are TGTGCCACCACGAAAGGGACAGGGGGCGTCTGGAACACTGAA.

The CDR3 bases that were read are TGCAGCGTTTTACAGGAAACTTACGAG. It translates to CSVLQETYE. In full, the CDR3 is CSVLQETYEQYF. The rearrangement uses TRBV29-1 and TRBJ2-7, with D maybe TRBD1 (5 bases). The read halts 3 residues ahead of the CDR3 end, with the missing end drawn from the germline J gene. V was clipped by 5 bases and J by 4 bases, with 12 bases between them. Per germline, CDR1 SQVTM and CDR2 ANQGSEA. This CDR3 comprises 12 residues.

With respect to this clone: Read sequence stops 3 residues before the CDR3 end, and the germline J gene provides the missing end. V is TRBV2 and J is TRBJ2-7; D is uncertain. Germline values: CDR1 SNHLY, CDR2 FYNNEI. V was shortened by 3 bases and J by 2 bases, with 5 bases between the two germline ends. The CDR3 consists of 12 residues. The CDR3 bases that were read are TGTGCCAGCAGTGACAGTCCCTACGAG. This gives the protein CASSDSPYE. The whole CDR3 reads CASSDSPYEQYF.

This clone was counted only a few times. The read terminates 3 residues ahead of where the CDR3 ends, so the germline J gene completes it. V gene TRBV7-8 combines with J gene TRBJ1-6; D ambiguous. V was clipped by 5 bases and J by 11 bases, with 19 bases between them. Looked up from germline, CDR1 is SGHVS and CDR2 is FQNEAQ. CDR3 length: 15 residues. This CDR3 is CASSPRGAKMTPLHF. The DNA read from the CDR3 is TGTGCCAGCAGCCCCCGGGGAGCCAAAATGACACCC.

This clone was detected only a few times. CDR3 sequence: CASSIREKTEAFF. CDR3 bases read: TGTGCCAGTAGTATCAGGGAAAAAACTGAA. The chain employs TRBV19 and TRBJ1-1; D perhaps matches TRBD1 (5 bases). The observed sequence ends 3 residues before the CDR3 terminus, with the missing tail filled in from the germline J gene. The CDR3 has 13 amino acids. V was shortened by 3 bases and J by 5 bases, with 10 bases between the two germline ends. CDR1 is LNHDA, CDR2 SQIVND, per germline (reference sequence).

In the case of this clone: The read falls 3 residues short of the CDR3 end, and the missing part is taken from the germline J gene. V gene TRBV5-6 combines with J gene TRBJ2-1; 7 positions agree with TRBD1. Per the germline V gene, CDR1 is SGHDT and CDR2 is YYEEEE. The V gene end was trimmed by 1 base and the J gene end by 7 bases; junction bases not matched to a gene: 8. This CDR3 has 15 amino acids. CDR3 residues: CASSLQGDPGNEQFF. The sequenced part of the CDR3 DNA is TGTGCCAGCAGCTTGCAGGGGGACCCTGGGAATGAG.

This clone was counted only a few times. The read terminates 3 residues before the CDR3 end, so the remaining end is supplied by the germline J gene. The V and J genes are TRBV19 and TRBJ2-3, with TRBD1 matching 7 bases. Germline V CDR1 and CDR2: LNHDA, SQIVND (reference sequence). Trimming at V came to 6 bases and at J to 3 bases, leaving 3 bases not matched to a gene. The CDR3 loop spans 13 amino acids. The CDR3 here is CASSLQGTDTQYF. CDR3 DNA, as far as it was read: TGTGCCAGTAGCCTACAGGGGACAGATACG.

About this clone itself: The missing CDR3 end, 3 residues past where the read stops, is filled in from the germline J gene. The gene calls are TRBV7-8 and TRBJ1-6; TRBD1 agrees at 9 bases. Trimming took 1 base from V and 10 from J; bases not matched to a gene: 5. Germline V CDR1 and CDR2: SGHVS, FQNEAQ. The CDR3 runs 15 residues. The CDR3: CASSLGTGEKSPLHF. CDR3 DNA (partial): TGTGCCAGCAGCTTAGGGACAGGGGAAAAGTCACCC.

This clone ranks as medium-sized. Read data end 3 residues before the CDR3 end; the end is taken from the germline J gene. This sequence joins TRBV30 and TRBJ1-1; tentatively, D is TRBD1 (6 bases). CDR1 is GTSNPN and CDR2 is SVGIG in the germline V gene (reference sequence). CDR3 length: 15 residues. V gave up 2 bases and J gave up 3 bases, with 16 bases separating them. CDR3 DNA, as far as it was read: TGTGCCTGGAGTCCGAGGCCAGGGGCCTACACTGAA. Residues: CAWSPRPGAYTE. In full, the CDR3 is CAWSPRPGAYTEAFF.

This clone has a handful of counts. The CDR3 goes on 3 residues after the read ends, and that part is filled in from the germline J gene. This chain links TRBV20-1 with TRBJ1-3, with D maybe TRBD1 (5 bases). The germline gives CDR1 DFQATT, CDR2 SNEGSKA (reference sequence). V lost 4 bases and J lost 2, with 12 bases in between. This CDR3 contains 14 residues. The CDR3 loop reads CSAKRGNAGNTIYF. The CDR3 DNA, read in part, is TGCAGTGCTAAGCGGGGGAATGCTGGAAACACC.

This clone has only a few counts. Sequencing ends 3 residues short of the CDR3 end; the germline J gene provides the rest. V gene TRBV2 combines with J gene TRBJ2-3; 7 bases are shared with TRBD1. The CDR3 length is 15 residues. Trimming at V came to 7 bases and at J to 0 bases, leaving 7 bases not matched to a gene. The V gene's germline CDR1 is SNHLY and CDR2 FYNNEI. Here the CDR3 reads CASNKETGSTDTQYF. The sequenced part of the CDR3 DNA is TGTGCCAGCAACAAAGAGACAGGGAGCACAGATACG.

This clone was seen more than once but under ten times. The covered CDR3 bases are TGTGCCAGCAGTGAATTGGTGGGCCAGCCC. This translates into CASSELVGQP. The full CDR3 protein is CASSELVGQPQHF. The chain joins TRBV2 to TRBJ1-5, with unresolved D. The CDR3 extends 3 residues past the end of the read, so its final part is completed from the germline J gene. The germline V gene has CDR1 SNHLY and CDR2 FYNNEI. Trimming took off 2 bases at V and 7 bases at J, with 9 bases between the two ends. CDR3 length: 13 residues.

This clone has ten or more counts. The CDR3 is CSVEDRGGPVDTEAFF. The CDR3 bases that were read are TGCAGCGTTGAAGATCGAGGAGGGCCCGTGGACACTGAA. The rearrangement uses TRBV29-1 and TRBJ1-1; no reliable D call. The read halts 3 residues ahead of the CDR3 end, with the missing end drawn from the germline J gene. V was clipped by 0 bases and J by 3 bases, with 17 bases between them. Germline-derived CDR1 and CDR2 are SQVTM and ANQGSEA. The CDR3 has 16 amino acids.

For this clone: The CDR3 goes on 3 residues after the read ends, and that part is filled in from the germline J gene. The chain combines TRBV7-2 with TRBJ1-2, with TRBD1 matching 11 bases. Germline V gene sequence: CDR1 SGHTA, CDR2 FQGNSA. This CDR3 is built from 15 residues. V shed 6 bases, J shed 3 bases, and the junction held 6 bases outside the gene matches. This chain's CDR3 is CASSPDRGLDYGYTF. Incomplete CDR3 DNA: TGTGCCAGCAGTCCGGACAGGGGGCTAGACTATGGC. Together with reference TRBV7-2 and TRBJ1-2, the CDR3 gives the full variable domain: GAGVSQSPSNKVTEKGKDVELRCDPISGHTALYWYRQSLGQGLEFLIYFQGNSAPDKSGLPSDRFSAERTGGSVSTLTIQRTQQEDSAVYLCASSPDRGLDYGYTFGSGTRLTVV.

This clone occurred many times. CDR3 in amino acids: CASSVGSGGAVVDTQYF. The CDR3 DNA, read in part, is TGTGCCAGCAGCGTGGGAAGCGGGGGGGCCGTAGTGGATACG. The chain couples TRBV2 to TRBJ2-3; TRBD2 agrees at 10 bases. The observed sequence ends 3 residues before the CDR3 terminus, with the missing tail filled in from the germline J gene. In germline, CDR1 is SNHLY, CDR2 FYNNEI. This CDR3 is 17 amino acids long. With 6 bases clipped from V and 6 bases from J, the junction kept 15 bases outside the gene matches.

This clone was seen repeatedly, ten times or more. The read finishes 3 residues shy of the CDR3 end, and the germline J gene is used to complete it. The genes are TRBV7-9 and TRBJ1-1; TRBD1 might be the D (5 bases). Trimming removed 1 base from V and 2 bases from J, with 8 bases in between. The V gene's germline CDR1 is SEHNR and CDR2 FQNEAQ (reference sequence). This CDR3 region has 14 residues. Incomplete CDR3 DNA: TGTGCCAGCAGCTTAGGACAGATAAACACTGAA. Translation gives CASSLGQINTE. The CDR3, in full, reads CASSLGQINTEAFF.

This clone was found a few times. The read ends 3 residues before the CDR3 terminus; that terminus is restored from the germline J gene. This chain connects TRBV7-6 to TRBJ1-2; 7 positions match TRBD1. Looked up from germline, CDR1 is SGHVS and CDR2 is FNYEAQ. The CDR3 contains 12 residues. This chain's CDR3 is CASSADRALYTF. CDR3 DNA, as far as it was read: TGTGCCAGCAGCGCCGACAGGGCACTC.

In its sample, this clone was seen a few times. The read terminates 3 residues before the CDR3 end, so the remaining end is supplied by the germline J gene. The V call is TRBV18, the J call TRBJ1-2, with D possibly TRBD1 on 6 matching bases. Germline assignment: CDR1 KGHSH and CDR2 LQKENI. V lost 4 bases and J lost 4, with 13 bases in between. The length of the CDR3 is 14 residues. Partial CDR3 DNA: TGTGCCAGCTCACTCGGGGGGCCTAGCTATGGC. The encoded protein is CASSLGGPSYG. Given in full, the CDR3 is CASSLGGPSYGYTF.